A selection of T cell receptor beta chains follows, all from one sample in a study of T-cell memory formation after mild COVID-19. TCRdb reanalysed the 5' RACE reads using MiXCR and keeps one entry per CDR3 protein. Among hundreds of thousands of distinct CDR3 sequences listed, approximately 16% were seen once. The sample taken for sequencing was PBMCs or a T cell subset sorted from them (not recorded which). The receptor source for this set is a man younger than 35 who had mild COVID-19 (a few samples of this study predate the infection). Cell type and time point are not known. CDR3s include the opening cysteine and the closing phenylalanine or tryptophan. Fields, in order: V gene, J gene, CDR3 length, D gene, clone size, CDR3 protein, CDR3 DNA. The D gene is left open where the match is weak. Clone size, where shown, is once, few, many, or a class for clones that have expanded.

TRBV5-1	TRBJ2-3	15	TRBD2	.	CASSFGLAGVDTQYF	TGCGCCAGCAGCTTCGGACTAGCGGGGGTAGATACGCAGTATTTT
TRBV4-1	TRBJ1-2	14	TRBD1	.	CASSTGGLNYGYTF	TGCGCCAGCAGCACAGGGGGCCTTAACTATGGCTACACCTTC
TRBV3-1	TRBJ1-5	15	.	few	CASSYGPGSNQPQHF	TGTGCCAGCAGCTACGGTCCGGGAAGCAATCAGCCCCAGCATTTT
TRBV10-3	TRBJ2-5	15	TRBD2	few	CATRTSGGPQETQYF	TGTGCCACGCGGACTAGCGGGGGGCCTCAAGAGACCCAGTACTTC
TRBV5-5	TRBJ2-5	14	.	few	CASSLGDPQETQYF	TGTGCCAGCAGCCTGGGGGACCCACAAGAGACCCAGTACTTC
TRBV7-2	TRBJ2-5	15	.	.	CASSAIGAFGETQYF	TGTGCCAGCAGCGCCATCGGGGCCTTCGGAGAGACCCAGTACTTC
TRBV18	TRBJ2-6	15	.	few	CASSRSVSGANVLTF	TGTGCCAGCTCACGTAGCGTCTCTGGGGCCAACGTCCTGACTTTC
TRBV30	TRBJ1-1	13	TRBD1	.	CAWSVSGGTEAFF	TGTGCCTGGAGTGTATCAGGGGGCACTGAAGCTTTCTTT
TRBV5-6	TRBJ2-7	15	TRBD1	few	CASSSSGGSSYEQYF	TGTGCCAGCAGCTCTTCAGGGGGATCATCCTACGAGCAGTACTTC
TRBV7-3	TRBJ2-3	13	.	few	CASSGGNVGTQYF	TGTGCCAGCAGTGGTGGGAATGTAGGTACGCAGTATTTT
TRBV11-1	TRBJ2-5	18	.	.	CASSSRPTPSSPQETQYF	TGTGCCAGCAGCTCACGCCCCACCCCGTCCTCCCCGCAAGAGACCCAGTACTTC
TRBV15	TRBJ1-1	16	TRBD1	.	CATSPRTGDLATEAFF	TGTGCCACCAGCCCCCGGACAGGGGATCTCGCCACTGAAGCTTTCTTT
TRBV19	TRBJ1-1	13	.	.	CASRVDGGTEAFF	TGTGCCAGTAGGGTGGACGGGGGCACTGAAGCTTTCTTT
TRBV5-1	TRBJ1-2	12	.	few	CASSSRGAGYTF	TGCGCCAGCAGCTCGCGGGGTGCTGGCTACACCTTC
TRBV7-2	TRBJ2-3	15	TRBD2	.	CASSFTSGVADTQYF	TGTGCCAGCAGCTTCACTAGCGGGGTGGCAGATACGCAGTATTTT
TRBV29-1	TRBJ2-5	14	.	few	CSVEVSGAGETQYF	TGCAGCGTTGAAGTTTCGGGGGCCGGAGAGACCCAGTACTTC
TRBV7-9	TRBJ1-6	12	TRBD1	.	CASGQGTSPLHF	TGTGCCAGCGGACAGGGGACTTCACCCCTCCACTTT
TRBV19	TRBJ1-1	15	.	.	CASSIGGTVNTEAFF	TGTGCCAGTAGTATCGGGGGAACAGTGAACACTGAAGCTTTCTTT
TRBV11-2	TRBJ2-1	11	.	.	CASRAGTEQFF	TGTGCCAGCAGAGCCGGGACAGAGCAGTTCTTC
TRBV6-2/TRBV6-3	TRBJ1-2	17	.	few	CASSYESGLPKGYGYTF	TGTGCCAGCAGTTACGAGTCAGGCCTCCCGAAGGGCTATGGCTACACCTTC
TRBV6-2/TRBV6-3	TRBJ2-3	14	.	.	CASRGRKYADTQYF	TGTGCCAGCAGAGGAAGGAAGTACGCAGATACGCAGTATTTT
TRBV5-4	TRBJ2-1	16	TRBD2	few	CASSLGRLAGYNEQFF	TGTGCCAGCAGCTTGGGGCGGCTAGCGGGCTACAATGAGCAGTTCTTC
TRBV3-1	TRBJ1-2	14	.	few	CASSPPDNRDGYTF	TGTGCCAGCAGCCCCCCGGACAACCGAGATGGCTACACCTTC
TRBV4-1	TRBJ1-5	15	.	few	CASSANRASNQPQHF	TGCGCCAGCAGCGCAAACAGGGCTAGCAATCAGCCCCAGCATTTT
TRBV4-2	TRBJ2-3	14	.	few	CASSPWRGTDTQYF	TGTGCCAGCAGCCCCTGGAGGGGCACAGATACGCAGTATTTT
TRBV4-3	TRBJ2-3	16	.	few	CASSQDYTGPGDTQYF	TGCGCCAGCAGCCAAGACTACACAGGTCCAGGGGATACGCAGTATTTT
TRBV28	TRBJ1-1	17	.	.	CASSQKTPGHWNTEAFF	TGTGCCAGCAGCCAAAAGACACCAGGCCATTGGAACACTGAAGCTTTCTTT
TRBV6-2/TRBV6-3	TRBJ2-1	12	TRBD1	many	CASGTGVHEQFF	TGTGCCAGCGGGACAGGGGTCCATGAGCAGTTCTTC
TRBV6-2/TRBV6-3	TRBJ2-1	15	TRBD1	few	CASPRDRGRNNEQFF	TGTGCCAGCCCAAGGGACAGGGGAAGGAACAATGAGCAGTTCTTC
TRBV24-1	TRBJ2-5	13	TRBD1	.	CATSAGQLETQYF	TGTGCCACCAGTGCGGGACAGCTAGAGACCCAGTACTTC
TRBV7-3	TRBJ2-1	13	.	.	CASSLNGRNEQFF	TGTGCCAGCAGCTTAAATGGGCGAAATGAGCAGTTCTTC